This T cell receptor beta chain came from a study of blood T cell repertoires in COVID-19 (dated by TCRdb to 2019 to 2021). Study-wide context: Samples covering the acute and convalescent phases of COVID-19 were provided by collaborators in the United States, Italy and Spain. The prospective study material was composed of cDNA or gDNA derived from T cells, B-cell-depleted T cells, or PBMCs. Deeply sampled blood TCRbeta repertoires from subjects exposed to, actively infected with, or recovered from COVID-19 were included in the dataset. The repertoires were released in a freely available public database intended as a resource for research on the immune response to SARS-CoV-2. Samples came from the ongoing ImmuneRACE study (first 160 participants) plus 1,254 subjects from 6 global collaborators. A de-identified subject ID, COVID-19 status, age in years and sex were almost always included in the sample metadata. Where HLA class I and class II types were available, the types were taken from metadata supplied by the sample provider, not from assay-based typing.

TCRbeta CDR3 regions were amplified from genomic DNA using the immunoSEQ Assay, a bias-controlled multiplex PCR. The original methods were these. The number of nucleated cells in each sample was estimated by amplification of reference gene primers within the assay. To quantify the absolute abundance of each unique TCRbeta CDR3 rearrangement, sequence reads were collapsed and filtered. For each sample, productive Simpson clonality was calculated as the square root of Simpson's diversity index across productive rearrangements. TCRdb holds this immuneACCESS table with in-frame rearrangements only. Some clones are missing; in checked studies, unresolved V genes explain under half, and the rest has no known cause. V, J and clone size are those of that table, while D and trimming were read from the DNA. A total of 85,000 to 120,000 clones appear in this sample, about 85% of them only once. The top ten constitute about 5.7% of the sample.

The paper as a whole reports these results and caveats: The amount of clinical and demographic metadata varied by source and participant and was provided uncurated.

About this clone itself: What this receptor recognizes is not known. Base-call qualities are not available, and no considerably larger clone is one nucleotide away.

One collaborating source in Seattle enrolled patients during active infection and followed them longitudinally through the course of disease. Collaborating institutions collected whole blood in K2EDTA tubes following their own protocols. For TCRbeta analysis, collaborators shipped samples as frozen whole blood, isolated PBMCs, or DNA extracted from either of those sample types. Inclusive of the bounding cysteine and phenylalanine, the CDR3 is 14 residues long. Kept here is only the CDR3 DNA, which spans 42 bases and is read in frame from base 1. V drops 3 bases and J drops 0 bases, leaving 6 bases in between. Based on the germline V gene, the CDR1 and CDR2 sequences are SNHLY and FYNNEI.

The receptor's source is a woman aged 45 to 65 with COVID-19, enrolled during active disease. Sample: peripheral blood. The chain joins TRBV2 to TRBJ1-3, with the D gene not confidently named. The CDR3 protein sequence reads: CASSESLSGNTIYF. The DNA is as follows: TGTGCCAGCAGTGAGTCTCTCTCTGGAAACACCATATATTTT.